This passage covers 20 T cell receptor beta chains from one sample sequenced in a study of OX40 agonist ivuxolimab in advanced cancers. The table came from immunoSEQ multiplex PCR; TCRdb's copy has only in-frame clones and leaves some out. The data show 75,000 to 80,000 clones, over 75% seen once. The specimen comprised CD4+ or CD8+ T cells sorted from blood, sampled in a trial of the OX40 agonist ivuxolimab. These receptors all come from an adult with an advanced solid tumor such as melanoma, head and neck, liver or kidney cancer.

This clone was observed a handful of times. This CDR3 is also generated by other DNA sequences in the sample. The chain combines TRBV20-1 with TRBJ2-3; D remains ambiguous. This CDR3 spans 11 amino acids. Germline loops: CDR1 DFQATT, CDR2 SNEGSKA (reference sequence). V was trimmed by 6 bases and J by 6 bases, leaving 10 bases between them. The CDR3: CSAAAADTQYF. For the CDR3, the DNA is TGCAGTGCCGCCGCAGCCGATACGCAGTATTTT.

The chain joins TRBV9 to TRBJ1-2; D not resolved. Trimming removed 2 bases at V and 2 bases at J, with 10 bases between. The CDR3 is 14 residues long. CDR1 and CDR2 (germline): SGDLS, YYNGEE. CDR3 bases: TGTGCCAGCAGCGTCAAGGACGGGAACTATGGCTACACCTTC. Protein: CASSVKDGNYGYTF.

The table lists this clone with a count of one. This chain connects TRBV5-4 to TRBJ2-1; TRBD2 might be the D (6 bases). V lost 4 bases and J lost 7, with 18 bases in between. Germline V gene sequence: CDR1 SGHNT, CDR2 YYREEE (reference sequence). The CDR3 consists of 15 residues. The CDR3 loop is CASSVPTARGNEQFF. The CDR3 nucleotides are TGTGCCAGCAGCGTTCCCACGGCTCGGGGGAATGAGCAGTTCTTC. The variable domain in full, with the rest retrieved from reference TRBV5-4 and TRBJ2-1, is ETGVTQSPTHLIKTRGQQVTLRCSSQSGHNTVSWYQQALGQGPQFIFQYYREEENGRGNFPPRFSGLQFPNYSSELNVNALELDDSALYLCASSVPTARGNEQFFGPGTRLTVL.

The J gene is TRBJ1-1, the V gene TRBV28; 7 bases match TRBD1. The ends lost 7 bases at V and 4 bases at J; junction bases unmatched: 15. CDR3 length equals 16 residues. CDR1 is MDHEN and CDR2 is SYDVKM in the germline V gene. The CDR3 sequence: CASTQPGGGYGTEAFF. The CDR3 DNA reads TGTGCCAGCACCCAACCCGGAGGGGGCTATGGCACTGAAGCTTTCTTT. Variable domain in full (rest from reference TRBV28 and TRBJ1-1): DVKVTQSSRYLVKRTGEKVFLECVQDMDHENMFWYRQDPGLGLRLIYFSYDVKMKEKGDIPEGYSVSREKKERFSLILESASTNQTSMYLCASTQPGGGYGTEAFFGQGTRLTVV.

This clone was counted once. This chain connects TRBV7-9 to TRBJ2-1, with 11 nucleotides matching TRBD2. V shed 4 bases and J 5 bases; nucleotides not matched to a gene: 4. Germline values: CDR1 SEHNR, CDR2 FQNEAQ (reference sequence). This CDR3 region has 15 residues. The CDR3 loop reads CASSSRLAGNNEQFF. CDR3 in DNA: TGTGCCAGCAGCTCTAGACTAGCGGGGAACAATGAGCAGTTCTTC.

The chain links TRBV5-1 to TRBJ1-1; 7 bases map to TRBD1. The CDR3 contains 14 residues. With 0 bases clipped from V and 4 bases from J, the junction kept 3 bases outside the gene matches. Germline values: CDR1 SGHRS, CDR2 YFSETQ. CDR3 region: CASSLGQGTTEAFF. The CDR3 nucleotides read TGCGCCAGCAGCTTGGGACAGGGTACCACTGAAGCTTTCTTT.

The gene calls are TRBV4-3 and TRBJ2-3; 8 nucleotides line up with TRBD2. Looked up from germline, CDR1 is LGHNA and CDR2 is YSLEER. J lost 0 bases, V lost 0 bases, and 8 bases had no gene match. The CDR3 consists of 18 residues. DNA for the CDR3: TGCGCCAGCAGCCAAGACCTCAGCGGGAGCTCTAGCACAGATACGCAGTATTTT. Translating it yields CASSQDLSGSSSTDTQYF.

The CDR3 reads CASSTLTGGAGNQPQHF. The CDR3 DNA follows: TGTGCCAGTAGTACCCTGACAGGGGGCGCGGGCAATCAGCCCCAGCATTTT. This chain uses TRBV19 with TRBJ1-5; TRBD1 matches at 10 bases. V lost 4 bases, J lost 2 bases, and 8 bases stayed unmatched. There are 17 residues in the CDR3. Per germline, CDR1 LNHDA and CDR2 SQIVND (reference sequence).

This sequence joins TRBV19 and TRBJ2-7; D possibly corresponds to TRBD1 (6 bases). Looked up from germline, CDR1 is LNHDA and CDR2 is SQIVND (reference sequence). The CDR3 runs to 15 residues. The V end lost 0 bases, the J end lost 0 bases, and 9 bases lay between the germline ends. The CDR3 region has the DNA TGTGCCAGTAGTATAGACAGGGACAACTCCTACGAGCAGTACTTC. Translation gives CASSIDRDNSYEQYF.

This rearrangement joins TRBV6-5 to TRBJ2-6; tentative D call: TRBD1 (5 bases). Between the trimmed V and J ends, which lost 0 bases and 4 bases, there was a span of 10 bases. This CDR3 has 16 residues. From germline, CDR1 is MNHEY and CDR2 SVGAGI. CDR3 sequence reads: CASSYSPSGGANVLTF. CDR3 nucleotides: TGTGCCAGCAGTTACTCGCCGTCAGGGGGGGCCAACGTCCTGACTTTC.

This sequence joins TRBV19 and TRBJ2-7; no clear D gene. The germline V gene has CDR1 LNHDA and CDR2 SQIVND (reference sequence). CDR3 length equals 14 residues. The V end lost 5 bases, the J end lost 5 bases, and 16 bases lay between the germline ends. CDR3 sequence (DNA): TGTGCCAGTAGTGCTACCTCGACATGGAACGAGCAGTACTTC. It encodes CASSATSTWNEQYF.

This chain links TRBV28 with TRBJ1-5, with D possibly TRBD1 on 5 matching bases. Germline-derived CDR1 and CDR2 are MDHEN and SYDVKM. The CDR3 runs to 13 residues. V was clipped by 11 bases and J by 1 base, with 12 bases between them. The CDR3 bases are TGTGCCTCCTGGGGGGTGAGCAATCAGCCCCAGCATTTT. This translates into CASWGVSNQPQHF.

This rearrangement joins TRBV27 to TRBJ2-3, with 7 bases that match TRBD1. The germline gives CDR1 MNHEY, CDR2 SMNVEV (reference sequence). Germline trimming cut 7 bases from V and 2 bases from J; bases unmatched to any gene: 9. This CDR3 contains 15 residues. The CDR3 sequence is CASNRQGENTDTQYF. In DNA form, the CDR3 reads TGTGCCAGCAATCGCCAGGGGGAGAACACAGATACGCAGTATTTT.

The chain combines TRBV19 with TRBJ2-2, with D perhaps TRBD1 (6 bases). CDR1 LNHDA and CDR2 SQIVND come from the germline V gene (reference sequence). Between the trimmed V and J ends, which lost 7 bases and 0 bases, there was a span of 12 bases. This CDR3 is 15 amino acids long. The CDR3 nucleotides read TGTGCCAGTACCGAAACAGGGACGAACACCGGGGAGCTGTTTTTT. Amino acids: CASTETGTNTGELFF.

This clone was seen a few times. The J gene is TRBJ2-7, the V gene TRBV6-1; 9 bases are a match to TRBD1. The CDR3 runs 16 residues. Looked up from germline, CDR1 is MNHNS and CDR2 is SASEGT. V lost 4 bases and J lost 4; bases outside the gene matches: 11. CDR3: CASSALPGQGSYEQYF. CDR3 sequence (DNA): TGTGCCAGCAGTGCGCTCCCGGGACAGGGATCGTACGAGCAGTACTTC.

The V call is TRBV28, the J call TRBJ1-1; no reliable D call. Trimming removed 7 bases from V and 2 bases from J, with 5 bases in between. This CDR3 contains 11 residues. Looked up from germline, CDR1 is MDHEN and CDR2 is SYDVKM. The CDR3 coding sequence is TGTGCCAGCACCATTAACACTGAAGCTTTCTTT. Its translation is CASTINTEAFF.

The CDR3 sequence: CASGESGELFF. As DNA, the CDR3 is TGCGCCAGCGGGGAATCCGGGGAGCTGTTTTTT. The J gene is TRBJ2-2, the V gene TRBV10-1; D not certain. Between the trimmed V and J ends, which lost 8 bases and 6 bases, there was a span of 7 bases. From germline, CDR1 is WNHNN and CDR2 SYGVQD (reference sequence). The CDR3 is 11 residues long.

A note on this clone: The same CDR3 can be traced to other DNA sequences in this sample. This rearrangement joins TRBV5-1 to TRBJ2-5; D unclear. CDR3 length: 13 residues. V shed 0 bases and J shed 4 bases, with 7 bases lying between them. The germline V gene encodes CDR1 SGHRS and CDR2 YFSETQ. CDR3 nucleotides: TGCGCCAGCAGCTTGGGACAAGGAGAGACCCAGTACTTC. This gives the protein CASSLGQGETQYF.

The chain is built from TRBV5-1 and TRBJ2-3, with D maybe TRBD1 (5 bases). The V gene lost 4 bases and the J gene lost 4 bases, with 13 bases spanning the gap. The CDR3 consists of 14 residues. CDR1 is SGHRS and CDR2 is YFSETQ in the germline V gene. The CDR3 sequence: CASSQAQVPDTQYF. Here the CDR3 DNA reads TGCGCCAGCAGCCAAGCACAGGTTCCAGATACGCAGTATTTT.

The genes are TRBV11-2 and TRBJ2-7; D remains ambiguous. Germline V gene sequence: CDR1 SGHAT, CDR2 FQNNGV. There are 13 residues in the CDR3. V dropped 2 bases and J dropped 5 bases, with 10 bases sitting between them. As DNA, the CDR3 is TGTGCCAGCAGCTTAATGGGTTGGCACGAGCAGTACTTC. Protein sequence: CASSLMGWHEQYF. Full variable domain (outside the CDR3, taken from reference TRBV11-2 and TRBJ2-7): EAGVAQSPRYKIIEKRQSVAFWCNPISGHATLYWYQQILGQGPKLLIQFQNNGVVDDSQLPKDRFSAERLKGVDSTLKIQPAKLEDSAVYLCASSLMGWHEQYFGPGTRLTVT.